This TCR beta chain was captured in a study of cytomegalovirus exposure and HLA in healthy donors. As for the study in general: HLA-typed donors were the source of 83 million or so unique TCRs held in an early data release. Overall study findings and caveats: Cytomegalovirus status was reportedly diagnosed by the classifier with high sensitivity and specificity.

To note about this clone: Its antigen is still unknown.

The CDR3 is made up of 17 amino acids. V lost 4 bases to trimming and J lost 5 bases; unmatched junction nucleotides: 11. Germline CDR1 and CDR2: SGHNT and YYREEE (reference sequence). Vbeta (60) and Jbeta (13) primers were used in the PCR. TCRdb keeps only in-frame clones here, not all; method: immunoSEQ multiplex PCR. The sample holds over 150,000 clones, around nine tenths seen once. This chain connects TRBV5-4 to TRBJ2-5; 13 bases line up with TRBD2. Sequencing input: PBMCs. This sequence was found in a woman aged 30 to 39 in good health and CMV-seronegative. Here the CDR3 reads CASSPRTSGSSQETQYF. The DNA of the CDR3 is TGTGCCAGCAGCCCACGGACTAGCGGGAGTTCACAGGAGACCCAGTACTTC.